The rows below give T cell receptor beta chains drawn from one sample of a study of regulatory T cells in long-lasting Graves disease. TCRdb itself ran the multiplex PCR reads through MiXCR, one entry per CDR3 protein. The table records 350,000 to 550,000 distinct CDR3 sequences, 12% to 15% of them present only once. The sample also formed part of further work on T cells in Graves' hyperthyroidism and ophthalmopathy.

The specimen was peripheral blood mononuclear cells (PBMCs), collected at new diagnosis, from a patient treated with antithyroid drugs. The receptors stem from a woman aged 45-59 years with Graves disease. The CDR3 runs from the conserved cysteine through the conserved F or W. The order of the fields is V gene, J gene, D gene, clone size, CDR3 length, CDR3 DNA, CDR3 protein. D genes are given only for firm matches. For some rows the clone size is stated as once, few or many, or as a class when expanded; others skip it.

>TRBV6-1|TRBJ2-5|.|few|16
TGTGCCAGTCGGAGACGAGGGAGCCGGGAACAAGAGACCCAGTACTTC
CASRRRGSREQETQYF
>TRBV5-1|TRBJ2-1|.|many|15
TGCGCCAGCAGCTTGGTGGGAGTGACCTACAATGAGCAGTTCTTC
CASSLVGVTYNEQFF
>TRBV7-8|TRBJ2-7|.|few|15
TGTGCCAGCAGCCCCGCGCGGGGTAGAGCCTACGAGCAGTACTTC
CASSPARGRAYEQYF
>TRBV7-9|TRBJ2-7|.|few|16
TGTGCCAGCAGCTTACAGACTCGAGGTGGACACTACGAGCAGTACTTC
CASSLQTRGGHYEQYF
>TRBV10-3|TRBJ1-6|.|.|15
TGTGCCATCAGTGAGTTGGGGGGGGATTTTTCACCCCTCCACTTT
CAISELGGDFSPLHF
>TRBV30|TRBJ1-1|TRBD1|many|12
TGTGCCTGGAGTTCCGGGACAGCCGAGGCTTTCTTT
CAWSSGTAEAFF
>TRBV9|TRBJ2-3|TRBD2|once|16
TGTGCCAGCAGCGTAGGACTGGTAGCGGGAGAGGATACGCAGTATTTT
CASSVGLVAGEDTQYF
>TRBV12-3/TRBV12-4|TRBJ2-5|.|many|14
TGTGCCAGCATCCGCGAGGGGTTCCAAGAGACCCAGTACTTC
CASIREGFQETQYF
>TRBV28|TRBJ2-7|TRBD2|many|14
TGTGCCAGCAGTACTAGCGGGGGACCTTACGAGCAGTACTTC
CASSTSGGPYEQYF
>TRBV5-4|TRBJ2-1|.|.|21
TGTGCCAGCAGCTTCCAGGGTATGAGAGGGGGTTGGGGCACTGGCGTCGATGAGCAGTTCTTC
CASSFQGMRGGWGTGVDEQFF
>TRBV27|TRBJ1-4|.|few|14
TGTGCCAGCAGTTTTACAGCCTCTAATGAAAAACTGTTTTTT
CASSFTASNEKLFF
>TRBV28|TRBJ2-4|TRBD1|.|12
TGTGCCGCGGGACAGGCTCAAAACATTCAGTACTTC
CAAGQAQNIQYF
>TRBV4-1|TRBJ2-1|.|.|15
TGCGCCAGCAGCCAATGGGGGCGCAGGGGGGATGAGCAGTTCTTC
CASSQWGRRGDEQFF
>TRBV9|TRBJ2-1|.|.|17
TGTGCCAGCAGTGTGACCTATAGGGGCAGCTCCTACAATGAGCAGTTCTTC
CASSVTYRGSSYNEQFF
>TRBV18|TRBJ1-1|TRBD1|few|17
TGTGCCAGCTCACCTTTGGACAGGGGGCTAGGGGACACTGAAGCTTTCTTT
CASSPLDRGLGDTEAFF
>TRBV10-1|TRBJ2-1|.|few|15
TGCGCCAGCAGCCCAGGGGTAGTTGGGGTCGATGAGCAGTTCTTC
CASSPGVVGVDEQFF
>TRBV2|TRBJ1-5|.|many|13
TGTGCCAGCAGTGATAATAGCAATCAGCCCCAGCATTTT
CASSDNSNQPQHF
>TRBV20-1|TRBJ2-1|TRBD2|.|14
TGCAGTGCTACAAGGACTAGCGGGAGAAGTGAGCAGTTCTTC
CSATRTSGRSEQFF
>TRBV7-3|TRBJ2-1|TRBD2|.|15
TGTGCCAGCAGCTGGCTAGCGGGAGGGCCGAATGAGCAGTTCTTC
CASSWLAGGPNEQFF
>TRBV4-1|TRBJ1-1|.|many|13
TGCGCCAGCAGCCGTGGGGTTTATACTGAAGCTTTCTTT
CASSRGVYTEAFF
>TRBV12-3/TRBV12-4|TRBJ2-1|.|.|14
TGTGCCAGCAGCCTGGGAGGGGACACGTATGAGCAGTTCTTC
CASSLGGDTYEQFF
>TRBV7-9|TRBJ2-2|.|few|16
TGTGCCAGCAGCTTACACGGGGGTGCGAACACCGGGGAGCTGTTTTTT
CASSLHGGANTGELFF
>TRBV3-1|TRBJ2-7|TRBD2|many|17
TGTGCCAGCAGCCAAAGCAGCGGGAGGGCCATCGGATACGAGCAGTACTTC
CASSQSSGRAIGYEQYF